This TCR beta chain derives from a study of read filtering for tumor transcriptome and immune sequencing. Study summary: R-ISS stage counts were under 10 for I, 15 to 20 for II, 7 for III. Overall study findings and caveats: IR-seq and RNA-seq agreed better without single-read clonotypes. Compared with RNA-seq, IR-seq gave much higher clonotype depth and reliability.

As for this clonotype: Antigen unknown. A read error may produce the germline difference seen at one junction end.

The CDR3 is 12 amino acids. Germline values: CDR1 DFQATT, CDR2 SNEGSKA (reference sequence). The library was built from around 0.4 ug RNA with molecular barcoded adaptors for alpha/delta and beta/gamma chains. TCRdb called the reads again in MiXCR, with one record for every CDR3 protein. Of some 39,000 distinct CDR3 sequences listed, around 13% are singletons. The TCR sequence derives from a donor at least 40 years old with multiple myeloma. The specimen sequenced was a population of CD138-negative cells sorted from bone marrow. The chain carries TRBV20-1 and TRBJ1-6, with D perhaps matching TRBD1 (5 bases). The CDR3 region is CSARAGTVYAFF. CDR3 DNA: TGCAGTGCTAGAGCTGGGACGGTGTATGCCTTCTTT.